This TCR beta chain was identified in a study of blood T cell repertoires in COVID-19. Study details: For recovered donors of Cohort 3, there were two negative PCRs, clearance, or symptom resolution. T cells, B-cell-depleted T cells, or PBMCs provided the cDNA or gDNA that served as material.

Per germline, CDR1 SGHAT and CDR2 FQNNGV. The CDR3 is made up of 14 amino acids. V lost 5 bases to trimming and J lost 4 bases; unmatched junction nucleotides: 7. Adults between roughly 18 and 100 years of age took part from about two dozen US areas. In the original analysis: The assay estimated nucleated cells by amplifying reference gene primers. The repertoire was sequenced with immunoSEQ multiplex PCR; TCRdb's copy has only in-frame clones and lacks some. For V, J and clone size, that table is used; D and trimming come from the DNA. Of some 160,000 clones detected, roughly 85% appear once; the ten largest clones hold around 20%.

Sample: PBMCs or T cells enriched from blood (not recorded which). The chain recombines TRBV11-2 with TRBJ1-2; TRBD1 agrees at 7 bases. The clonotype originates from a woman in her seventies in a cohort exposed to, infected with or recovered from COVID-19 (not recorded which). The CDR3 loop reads CASSISGTVYGYTF. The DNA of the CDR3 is TGTGCCAGCAGCATCTCCGGGACAGTCTATGGCTACACCTTC.